This section outlines one T cell receptor beta chain sequence together with its context. Its antigen is unknown. The data are from a study of cytomegalovirus exposure and HLA in healthy donors. Whole-study findings and limits: Upon later analysis, TCR association rates were observed to vary by HLA locus, being highest for DRB1 and lowest for HLA-C. Earlier findings revealed that most TCR beta V segments proved productive either about 87% or about 30% of the time.

Germline-derived CDR1 and CDR2 are GTSNPN and SVGIG (reference sequence). The CDR3 sequence is 17 residues long. The V gene end was trimmed by 7 bases and the J gene end by 2 bases; junction bases not matched to a gene: 16. This PCR relied on a set of 60 Vbeta primers and 13 Jbeta primers. Some clones are missing from TCRdb's copy, which holds only in-frame ones; the method was immunoSEQ multiplex PCR. The table includes 130,000 or so clones, roughly three fifths detected once. These donors counted as nominally healthy when sampled, but unrecorded immune exposures were likely. This chain uses TRBV30 with TRBJ2-7; the match to TRBD2 covers 11 bases. Sequencing was done on a sample of PBMCs. The TCR originated in a woman aged 40-49 years in good health and CMV-seropositive. The CDR3 bases are TGTGCCTTCGCAACTACCTTAACTAGCGGGGGACCCTACGAGCAGTACTTC. Amino acid sequence: CAFATTLTSGGPYEQYF.